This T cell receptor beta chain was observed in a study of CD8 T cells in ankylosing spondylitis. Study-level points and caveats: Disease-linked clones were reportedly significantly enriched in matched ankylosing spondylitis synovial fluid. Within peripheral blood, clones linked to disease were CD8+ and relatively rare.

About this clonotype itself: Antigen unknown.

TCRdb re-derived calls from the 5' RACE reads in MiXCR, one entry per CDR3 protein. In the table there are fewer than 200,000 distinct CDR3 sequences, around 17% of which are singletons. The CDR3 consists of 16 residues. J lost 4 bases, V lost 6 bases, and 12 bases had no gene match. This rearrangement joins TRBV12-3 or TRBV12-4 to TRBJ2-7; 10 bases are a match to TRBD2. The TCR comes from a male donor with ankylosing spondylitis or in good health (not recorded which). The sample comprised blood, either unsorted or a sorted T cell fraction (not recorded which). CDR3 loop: CASSRRASGSIYEQYF. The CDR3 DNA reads TGTGCCAGCAGCCGCCGGGCTAGCGGGAGTATTTACGAGCAGTACTTC.